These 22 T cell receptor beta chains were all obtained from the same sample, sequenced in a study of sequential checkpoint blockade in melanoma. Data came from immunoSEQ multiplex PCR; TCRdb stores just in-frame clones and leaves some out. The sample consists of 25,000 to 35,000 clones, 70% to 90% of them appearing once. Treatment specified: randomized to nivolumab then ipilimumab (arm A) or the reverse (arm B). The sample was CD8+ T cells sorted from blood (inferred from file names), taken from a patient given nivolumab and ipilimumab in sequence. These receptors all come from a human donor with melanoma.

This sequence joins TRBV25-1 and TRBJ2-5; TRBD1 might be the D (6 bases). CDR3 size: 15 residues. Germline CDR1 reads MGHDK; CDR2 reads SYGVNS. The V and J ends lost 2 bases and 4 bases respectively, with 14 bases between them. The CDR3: CASSEKSQGTETQYF. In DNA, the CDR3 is TGTGCCAGCAGTGAAAAAAGCCAGGGGACAGAGACCCAGTACTTC.

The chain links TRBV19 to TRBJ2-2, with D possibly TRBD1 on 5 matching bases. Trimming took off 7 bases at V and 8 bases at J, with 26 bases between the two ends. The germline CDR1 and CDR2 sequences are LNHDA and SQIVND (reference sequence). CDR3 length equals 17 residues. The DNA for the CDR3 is TGTGCCAGTAATCATCGCGACAGTAGAGTAAAAGCTGGGGAGCTGTTTTTT. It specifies CASNHRDSRVKAGELFF. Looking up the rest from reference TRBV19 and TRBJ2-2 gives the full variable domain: DGGITQSPKYLFRKEGQNVTLSCEQNLNHDAMYWYRQDPGQGLRLIYYSQIVNDFQKGDIAEGYSVSREKKESFPLTVTSAQKNPTAFYLCASNHRDSRVKAGELFFGEGSRLTVL.

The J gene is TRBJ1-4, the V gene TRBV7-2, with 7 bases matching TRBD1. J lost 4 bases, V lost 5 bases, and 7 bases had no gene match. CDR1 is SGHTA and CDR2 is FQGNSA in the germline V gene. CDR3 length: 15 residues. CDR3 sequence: CASSRQGSHNEKLFF. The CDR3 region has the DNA TGTGCCAGCAGCCGACAGGGATCTCATAATGAAAAACTGTTTTTT.

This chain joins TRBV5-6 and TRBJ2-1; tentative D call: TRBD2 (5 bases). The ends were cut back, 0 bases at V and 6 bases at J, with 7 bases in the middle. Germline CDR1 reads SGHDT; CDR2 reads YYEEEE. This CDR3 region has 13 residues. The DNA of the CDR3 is TGTGCCAGCAGCTTGGAACTAGGCAATGAGCAGTTCTTC. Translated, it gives CASSLELGNEQFF.

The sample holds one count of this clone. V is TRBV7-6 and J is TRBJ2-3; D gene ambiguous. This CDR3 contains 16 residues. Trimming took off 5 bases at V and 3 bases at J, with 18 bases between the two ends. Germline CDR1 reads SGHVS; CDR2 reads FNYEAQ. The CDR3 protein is CASSRGRIFGTDTQYF. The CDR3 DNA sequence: TGTGCCAGCAGCCGAGGTAGGATCTTTGGGACAGATACGCAGTATTTT.

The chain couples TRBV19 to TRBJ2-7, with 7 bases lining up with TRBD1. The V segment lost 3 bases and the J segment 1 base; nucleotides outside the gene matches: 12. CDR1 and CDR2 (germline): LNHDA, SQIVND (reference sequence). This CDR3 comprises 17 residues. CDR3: CASSIAETGHFSYEQYF. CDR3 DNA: TGTGCCAGTAGTATCGCGGAGACAGGGCATTTTTCCTACGAGCAGTACTTC.

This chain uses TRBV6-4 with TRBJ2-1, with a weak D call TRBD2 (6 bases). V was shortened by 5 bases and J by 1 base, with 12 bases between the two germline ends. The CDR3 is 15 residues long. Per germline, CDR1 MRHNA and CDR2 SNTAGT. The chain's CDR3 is CASSQVAGSYNEQFF. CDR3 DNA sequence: TGTGCCAGCAGTCAGGTTGCGGGGTCCTACAATGAGCAGTTCTTC.

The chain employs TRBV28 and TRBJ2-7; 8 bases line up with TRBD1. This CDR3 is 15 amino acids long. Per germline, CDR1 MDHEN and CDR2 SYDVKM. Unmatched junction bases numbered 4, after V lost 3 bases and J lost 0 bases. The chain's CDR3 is CASSFLGQGSYEQYF. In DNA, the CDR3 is TGTGCCAGCAGTTTCTTAGGACAGGGCTCCTACGAGCAGTACTTC.

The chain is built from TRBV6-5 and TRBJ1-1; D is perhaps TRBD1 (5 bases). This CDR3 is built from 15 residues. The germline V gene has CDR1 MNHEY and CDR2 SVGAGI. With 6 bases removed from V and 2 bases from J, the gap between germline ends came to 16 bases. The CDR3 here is CASRGLLLPNTEAFF. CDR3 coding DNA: TGTGCCAGCAGGGGACTCCTCCTGCCCAACACTGAAGCTTTCTTT.

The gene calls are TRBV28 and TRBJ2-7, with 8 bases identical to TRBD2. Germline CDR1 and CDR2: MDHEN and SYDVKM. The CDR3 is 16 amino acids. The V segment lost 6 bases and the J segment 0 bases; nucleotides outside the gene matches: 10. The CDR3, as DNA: TGTGCCAGCAGACTGACGGGAGGGGGTTCCTCCTACGAGCAGTACTTC. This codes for CASRLTGGGSSYEQYF. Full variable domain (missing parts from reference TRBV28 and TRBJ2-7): DVKVTQSSRYLVKRTGEKVFLECVQDMDHENMFWYRQDPGLGLRLIYFSYDVKMKEKGDIPEGYSVSREKKERFSLILESASTNQTSMYLCASRLTGGGSSYEQYFGPGTRLTVT.

CDR3: CASSYSQGTRNYEQYF. DNA of the CDR3: TGTGCCAGCAGTTATTCGCAGGGGACGCGCAATTACGAGCAGTACTTC. The genes are TRBV27 and TRBJ2-5, with D tentatively TRBD1 (6 bases). The DNA end is more similar to TRBJ2-7, so the J call may be wrong. The CDR3 is 16 residues long. CDR1 is MNHEY and CDR2 is SMNVEV in the germline V gene (reference sequence).

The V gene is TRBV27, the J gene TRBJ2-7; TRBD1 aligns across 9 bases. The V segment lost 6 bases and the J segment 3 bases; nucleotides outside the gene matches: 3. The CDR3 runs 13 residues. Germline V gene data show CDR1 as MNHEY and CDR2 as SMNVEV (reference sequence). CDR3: CASSWDRDYEQYF. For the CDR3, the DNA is TGTGCCAGCAGCTGGGACAGGGACTACGAGCAGTACTTC.

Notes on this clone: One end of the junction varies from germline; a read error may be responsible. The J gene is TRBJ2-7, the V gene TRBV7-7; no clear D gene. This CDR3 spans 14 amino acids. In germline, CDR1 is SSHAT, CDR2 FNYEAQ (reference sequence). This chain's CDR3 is CASSYPPQDYEQYF. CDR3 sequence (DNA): TGTGCTAGCAGTTACCCCCCCCAGGACTACGAGCAGTACTTC.

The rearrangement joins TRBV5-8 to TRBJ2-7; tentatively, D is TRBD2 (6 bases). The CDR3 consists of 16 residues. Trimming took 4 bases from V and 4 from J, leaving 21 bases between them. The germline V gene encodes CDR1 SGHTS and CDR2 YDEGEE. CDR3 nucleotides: TGTGCCAGCAGCCCCATACTAGCTGATGGGGTTTACGAGCAGTACTTC. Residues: CASSPILADGVYEQYF.

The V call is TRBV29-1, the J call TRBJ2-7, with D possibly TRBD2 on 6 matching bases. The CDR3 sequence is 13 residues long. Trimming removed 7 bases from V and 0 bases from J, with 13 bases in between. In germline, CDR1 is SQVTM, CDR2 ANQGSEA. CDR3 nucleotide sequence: TGCAGCGACAGACTAGGCTTCTCCTACGAGCAGTACTTC. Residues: CSDRLGFSYEQYF.

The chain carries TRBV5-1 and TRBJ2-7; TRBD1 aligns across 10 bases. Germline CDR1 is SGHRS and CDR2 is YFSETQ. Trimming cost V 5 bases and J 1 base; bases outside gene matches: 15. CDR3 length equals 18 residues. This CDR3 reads CASSPTFLGQGYSYEQYF. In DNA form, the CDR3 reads TGCGCCAGCAGTCCTACTTTTTTGGGACAGGGGTATTCCTACGAGCAGTACTTC.

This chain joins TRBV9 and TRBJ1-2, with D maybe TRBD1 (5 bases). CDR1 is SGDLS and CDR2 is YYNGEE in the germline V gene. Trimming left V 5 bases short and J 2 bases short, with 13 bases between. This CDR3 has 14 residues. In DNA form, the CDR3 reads TGTGCCAGCAGTGAGAGCAGGGAAAACTATGGCTACACCTTC. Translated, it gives CASSESRENYGYTF. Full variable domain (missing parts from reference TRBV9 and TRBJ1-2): DSGVTQTPKHLITATGQRVTLRCSPRSGDLSVYWYQQSLDQGLQFLIQYYNGEERAKGNILERFSAQQFPDLHSELNLSSLELGDSALYFCASSESRENYGYTFGSGTRLTVV.

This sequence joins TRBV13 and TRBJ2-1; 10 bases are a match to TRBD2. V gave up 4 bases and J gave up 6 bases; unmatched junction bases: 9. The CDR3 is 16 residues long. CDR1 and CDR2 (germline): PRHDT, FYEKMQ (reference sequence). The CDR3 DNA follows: TGTGCCAGCAGCTCCGGCCCAGCGGGGGGGCCCAATGAGCAGTTCTTC. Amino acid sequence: CASSSGPAGGPNEQFF.

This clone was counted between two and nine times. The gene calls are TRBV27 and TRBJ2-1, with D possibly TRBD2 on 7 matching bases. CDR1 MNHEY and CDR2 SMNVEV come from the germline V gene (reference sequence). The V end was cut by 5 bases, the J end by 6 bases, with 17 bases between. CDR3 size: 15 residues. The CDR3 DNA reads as TGTGCCAGCAGTGTATTCGGGGGGCGAGTCAATGAGCAGTTCTTC. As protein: CASSVFGGRVNEQFF.

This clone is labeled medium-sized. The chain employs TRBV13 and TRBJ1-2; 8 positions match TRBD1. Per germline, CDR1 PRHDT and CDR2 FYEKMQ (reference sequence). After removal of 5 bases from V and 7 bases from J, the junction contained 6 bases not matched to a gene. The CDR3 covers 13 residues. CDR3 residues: CASSQDRVFGYTF. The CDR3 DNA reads TGTGCCAGCAGCCAGGACAGGGTGTTTGGCTACACCTTC.

This CDR3 reads CASSYQGANEKLFF. CDR3 coding DNA: TGTGCCAGCAGCTACCAGGGTGCTAATGAAAAACTGTTTTTT. V is TRBV28 and J is TRBJ1-4; tentatively, D is TRBD1 (5 bases). From germline, CDR1 is MDHEN and CDR2 SYDVKM. The ends were cut back, 6 bases at V and 3 bases at J, with 11 bases in the middle. This CDR3 comprises 14 residues. Full variable domain (rest looked up from reference TRBV28 and TRBJ1-4): DVKVTQSSRYLVKRTGEKVFLECVQDMDHENMFWYRQDPGLGLRLIYFSYDVKMKEKGDIPEGYSVSREKKERFSLILESASTNQTSMYLCASSYQGANEKLFFGSGTQLSVL.

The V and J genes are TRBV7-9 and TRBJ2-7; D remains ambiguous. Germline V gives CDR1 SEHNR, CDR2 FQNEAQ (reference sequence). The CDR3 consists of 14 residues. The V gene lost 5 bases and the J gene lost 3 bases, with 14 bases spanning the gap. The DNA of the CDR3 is TGTGCCAGCAGCGCCCTTTCTCCCTACTACGAGCAGTACTTC. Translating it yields CASSALSPYYEQYF.